The 8 T cell receptor beta chains in this list originate from one sample, sequenced in a study of T cells in Graves' hyperthyroidism and ophthalmopathy. RNA transcripts served as the template for amplifying TCR beta CDR3 regions. RT-PCR in the first round (using the HTBI primer set) targeted the TCR CDR3. MiXCR, applied by TCRdb to the multiplex PCR reads, yields one record per CDR3 protein. Altogether under 350,000 distinct CDR3 sequences are present, about 15% being singletons, with the ten largest covering around 58%. Sequencing was carried out using blood. Receptors were obtained from a woman aged 60-75 years with Graves' ophthalmopathy.

This clonotype has a count of ten or more. The rearrangement joins TRBV7-9 to TRBJ2-2; no firm D call. CDR1 and CDR2 from the germline V gene are SEHNR and FQNEAQ (reference sequence). Trimming took off 3 bases at V and 0 bases at J, with 11 bases between the two ends. The CDR3 length is 16 residues. The CDR3 DNA sequence: TGTGCCAGCAGCTTTACGAGGACCCCGAACACCGGGGAGCTGTTTTTT. Protein product: CASSFTRTPNTGELFF. Supplemented by reference TRBV7-9 and TRBJ2-2, the full variable domain reads DTGVSQNPRHKITKRGQNVTFRCDPISEHNRLYWYRQTLGQGPEFLTYFQNEAQLEKSRLLSDRFSAERPKGSFSTLEIQRTEQGDSAMYLCASSFTRTPNTGELFFGEGSRLTVL.

Concerning this clonotype itself: A much larger clone differs from this one at a single base, so this may be a read error. The rearrangement uses TRBV18 and TRBJ1-1; D uncertain. Germline loops: CDR1 KGHSH, CDR2 LQKENI. The CDR3 extends over 16 amino acids. The CDR3 nucleotides read TGTGCCAACTCAAAAGGAACGAGCGGAACGAACACTGAAGCTTTCTTT. Its translation: CANSKGTSGTNTEAFF. Supplemented by reference TRBV18 and TRBJ1-1, the full variable domain reads NAGVMQNPRHLVRRRGQEARLRCSPMKGHSHVYWYRQLPEEGLKFMVYLQKENIIDESGMPKERFSAEFPKEGPSILRIQQVVRGDSAAYFCANSKGTSGTNTEAFFGQGTRLTVV.

This clonotype came up many times. The gene calls are TRBV28 and TRBJ1-4; D is possibly TRBD1 (5 bases). Trimming cost V 6 bases and J 0 bases, with 11 bases left between them. Germline V lookup: CDR1 MDHEN, CDR2 SYDVKM. This CDR3 spans 15 amino acids. CDR3 amino acids: CASSSRQSTNEKLFF. CDR3 coding DNA: TGTGCCAGCAGCTCGAGACAGTCAACTAATGAAAAACTGTTTTTT.

The V and J genes are TRBV4-3 and TRBJ1-4; the D is unclear. The V end was cut by 0 bases, the J end by 0 bases, with 14 bases between. Per germline, CDR1 LGHNA and CDR2 YSLEER. The CDR3 runs to 18 residues. This CDR3 is CASSQEVTDQSTNEKLFF. The CDR3 DNA follows: TGCGCCAGCAGCCAAGAGGTCACAGATCAGTCAACTAATGAAAAACTGTTTTTT.

This clonotype has ten or more counts. The chain combines TRBV2 with TRBJ1-5; no reliable D call. Trimming removed 5 bases from V and 5 bases from J, with 22 bases in between. CDR1 is SNHLY, CDR2 FYNNEI, per germline. This CDR3 is built from 17 residues. The CDR3: CASSYDQVSLPYQPQHF. CDR3 in DNA: TGTGCCAGCAGTTACGACCAGGTTAGCCTCCCCTATCAGCCCCAGCATTTT.

This clonotype was recorded many times. The J gene is TRBJ2-1, the V gene TRBV7-3, with TRBD2 identical over 14 bases. CDR3 length: 15 amino acids. Trimming at V came to 3 bases and at J to 8 bases, leaving 3 bases not matched to a gene. CDR1 SGHTA and CDR2 FQGTGA come from the germline V gene. The CDR3 loop reads CASSFGTSGSDEQFF. CDR3 nucleotides: TGTGCCAGCAGCTTCGGGACTAGCGGGAGCGATGAGCAGTTCTTC.

There are many counts of this clonotype. This chain's CDR3 is CASSLGLNTYEQYF. Written as DNA, the CDR3 is TGTGCCAGCAGCTTAGGACTAAATACCTACGAGCAGTACTTC. The rearrangement uses TRBV7-2 and TRBJ2-7; D is possibly TRBD2 (5 bases). The length of the CDR3 is 14 residues. CDR1 and CDR2 (germline): SGHTA, FQGNSA. With 1 base removed from V and 2 bases from J, the gap between germline ends came to 9 bases.

This clonotype was seen ten or more times. The V and J genes are TRBV28 and TRBJ1-2; TRBD1 might be the D (6 bases). Germline CDR1 is MDHEN and CDR2 is SYDVKM. The ends were cut back, 6 bases at V and 5 bases at J, with 7 bases in the middle. The CDR3 runs to 11 residues. In DNA, the CDR3 is TGTGCCAGCAGCGGACAGTATGGCTACACCTTC. It yields the protein CASSGQYGYTF.